The following is a T cell receptor (beta chain) sequence with its context. This specimen belongs to a study of OX40 agonist ivuxolimab in advanced cancers. Whole-study context: Patients were dosed intravenously with ivuxolimab at 0.01 to 10 mg/kg every 2 weeks.

The repertoire was sequenced with immunoSEQ multiplex PCR; TCRdb's copy has only in-frame clones and lacks some. The repertoire holds tens of thousands of clones, with roughly 94% as singletons. Germline V gene data show CDR1 as MDHEN and CDR2 as SYDVKM. Trimming shortened V by 6 bases and J by 0 bases, and 11 bases separated the two germline ends. The CDR3 runs 14 residues. This receptor was identified in an adult with an advanced solid tumor such as melanoma, head and neck, liver or kidney cancer. The sequencing used CD4+ or CD8+ T cells sorted from blood, collected in a trial of the OX40 agonist ivuxolimab. V and J are TRBV28 and TRBJ2-5, with D tentatively TRBD2 (5 bases). The CDR3 DNA sequence: TGTGCCAGCAGGTACTCCGGGAACCAAGAGACCCAGTACTTC. It encodes CASRYSGNQETQYF.